Presented here are 32 T cell receptor beta chains from one specimen sequenced in a study of cytomegalovirus exposure and HLA in healthy donors. PCR primers comprised 60 Vbeta and 13 Jbeta primers. Produced via immunoSEQ multiplex PCR; TCRdb's table is partial and in-frame only. The sample records around 190,000 clones, about four fifths being singletons. Sequencing was done on a sample of PBMCs. These receptors were obtained from a female donor in good health and CMV-seronegative.

The chain links TRBV10-3 to TRBJ1-1, with D possibly being TRBD1 (6 bases). The CDR3 length is 18 residues. Looked up from germline, CDR1 is ENHRY and CDR2 is SYGVKD. Trimming removed 3 bases from V and 2 bases from J, with 22 bases in between. Written as DNA, the CDR3 is TGTGCCATCAGTGAAGGAGGCCAAGGGGGACGGACTAACACTGAAGCTTTCTTT. Protein: CAISEGGQGGRTNTEAFF.

In its sample, this clone is medium-sized. J is TRBJ2-7 and V is TRBV2, with TRBD2 matching 9 bases. Trimming at V came to 4 bases and at J to 7 bases, leaving 11 bases not matched to a gene. The germline gives CDR1 SNHLY, CDR2 FYNNEI. CDR3 length equals 15 residues. The CDR3 loop reads CASSGPSGSGREQYF. CDR3 DNA sequence: TGTGCCAGCAGTGGCCCCTCAGGTAGCGGGAGAGAGCAGTACTTC.

The V call is TRBV15, the J call TRBJ1-1; possibly TRBD1 for D (6 bases). V lost 6 bases and J 5 bases, leaving 10 bases between the germline ends. This CDR3 comprises 12 residues. Germline V gene lookup returns CDR1 LNHNV and CDR2 YYDKDF (reference sequence). In DNA form, the CDR3 reads TGTGCCACCAGGGGGAGGGGGACTGAAGCTTTCTTT. Its translation: CATRGRGTEAFF.

CDR3 in amino acids: CASSFTGTGVEKLFF. The CDR3 coding sequence is TGTGCCAGCAGCTTCACCGGGACAGGGGTCGAAAAACTGTTTTTT. This chain links TRBV9 with TRBJ1-4, with TRBD1 matching 10 bases. V gave up 4 bases and J gave up 8 bases; unmatched junction bases: 8. Per germline, CDR1 SGDLS and CDR2 YYNGEE. The CDR3 runs to 15 residues.

This chain links TRBV7-9 with TRBJ1-2, with D uncertain. The V end lost 3 bases, the J end lost 3 bases, and 8 bases lay between the germline ends. The CDR3 sequence is 13 residues long. Germline V lookup: CDR1 SEHNR, CDR2 FQNEAQ (reference sequence). CDR3 nucleotide sequence: TGTGCCAGCAGCTTCGGGGATGACTATGGCTACACCTTC. This sequence encodes CASSFGDDYGYTF.

The chain recombines TRBV13 with TRBJ1-1; 8 nucleotides agree with TRBD1. The CDR3 extends over 18 amino acids. Unmatched junction bases numbered 14, after V lost 5 bases and J lost 0 bases. The germline V gene encodes CDR1 PRHDT and CDR2 FYEKMQ (reference sequence). The CDR3, as DNA: TGTGCCAGCAGCCCTAGGACAGGGAGGGTCATGATGAACACTGAAGCTTTCTTT. Its protein product is CASSPRTGRVMMNTEAFF.

The rearrangement joins TRBV2 to TRBJ1-2; TRBD1 matches 9 bases. Trimming took 6 bases from V and 4 from J; bases not matched to a gene: 9. The CDR3 has 15 amino acids. Germline V gene data show CDR1 as SNHLY and CDR2 as FYNNEI. CDR3 sequence: CASSERQGVFYGYTF. The CDR3 bases are TGTGCCAGCAGCGAAAGACAGGGGGTTTTCTATGGCTACACCTTC.

This chain joins TRBV19 and TRBJ2-2, with a possible D match to TRBD1 (6 bases). Germline V gene sequence: CDR1 LNHDA, CDR2 SQIVND (reference sequence). This CDR3 region has 14 residues. V was clipped by 6 bases and J by 7 bases, with 15 bases between them. CDR3 sequence (DNA): TGTGCCAGTAGCCCACCCTACAGGGTCGGGGAGCTGTTTTTT. It codes for CASSPPYRVGELFF.

V is TRBV6-6 and J is TRBJ2-5, with D perhaps TRBD2 (6 bases). Germline values: CDR1 MNHNY, CDR2 SVGAGI (reference sequence). V shed 7 bases and J shed 5 bases, with 17 bases lying between them. This CDR3 has 14 residues. CDR3 bases: TGTGCCAGCACCGCGTTGCGTGGAGGGGAGACCCAGTACTTC. Translation gives CASTALRGGETQYF.

The J gene is TRBJ1-6, the V gene TRBV6-6; tentatively, D is TRBD1 (6 bases). Germline V CDR1 and CDR2: MNHNY, SVGAGI (reference sequence). There are 16 residues in the CDR3. V was trimmed by 2 bases and J by 2 bases, leaving 10 bases between them. The CDR3 DNA sequence: TGTGCCAGCAGTTACCGGACAGTGGCCTATAATTCACCCCTCCACTTT. Its translation: CASSYRTVAYNSPLHF.

This rearrangement joins TRBV19 to TRBJ1-1, with D perhaps matching TRBD1 (5 bases). The CDR3 is 14 residues long. Germline V gene sequence: CDR1 LNHDA, CDR2 SQIVND (reference sequence). Trimming took 6 bases from V and 0 from J, leaving 11 bases between them. The CDR3 nucleotides are TGTGCCAGTAGGGTAACAGGTATGAACACTGAAGCTTTCTTT. Its translation is CASRVTGMNTEAFF.

This chain joins TRBV5-4 and TRBJ2-5, with D perhaps matching TRBD2 (7 bases). Trimming removed 3 bases from V and 5 bases from J, with 17 bases in between. There are 15 residues in the CDR3. The germline CDR1 and CDR2 sequences are SGHNT and YYREEE (reference sequence). The chain's CDR3 is CASSSPEGGGETQYF. CDR3 sequence (DNA): TGTGCCAGCAGCTCCCCCGAAGGGGGGGGTGAGACCCAGTACTTC.

This clone appeared a single time. This chain joins TRBV9 and TRBJ1-1; TRBD1 aligns across 9 bases. CDR3 size: 14 residues. Germline lookup yields CDR1 SGDLS and CDR2 YYNGEE. V gave up 4 bases and J gave up 7 bases; unmatched junction bases: 8. CDR3 loop: CASSPTQGQGEAFF. Here the CDR3 DNA reads TGTGCCAGCAGCCCAACACAGGGACAGGGTGAAGCTTTCTTT.

This clone was detected a few times. V is TRBV6-1 and J is TRBJ2-1; TRBD1 agrees at 12 bases. The trim removed 7 bases at V and 8 bases at J, leaving 9 bases unmatched. Germline CDR1 and CDR2: MNHNS and SASEGT. The CDR3 is 15 amino acids. The CDR3 protein is CASNSGTGGFDEQFF. DNA of the CDR3: TGTGCCAGCAATTCCGGGACAGGGGGCTTCGATGAGCAGTTCTTC.

The count of this clone is one. The rearrangement links TRBV7-3 to TRBJ2-1; 8 bases align to TRBD2. The CDR3 consists of 14 residues. CDR1 and CDR2 from the germline V gene are SGHTA and FQGTGA. V lost 0 bases to trimming and J lost 7 bases; unmatched junction nucleotides: 2. Here the CDR3 reads CASSLTGRVNEQFF. The CDR3 bases are TGTGCCAGCAGCTTAACCGGGAGGGTAAATGAGCAGTTCTTC. Based on the CDR3 plus reference TRBV7-3 and TRBJ2-1, the full variable domain is GAGVSQTPSNKVTEKGKYVELRCDPISGHTALYWYRQSLGQGPEFLIYFQGTGAADDSGLPNDRFFAVRPEGSVSTLKIQRTERGDSAVYLCASSLTGRVNEQFFGPGTRLTVL.

The gene calls are TRBV7-2 and TRBJ2-1, with TRBD2 matching over 7 bases. This CDR3 is 15 amino acids long. Germline loops: CDR1 SGHTA, CDR2 FQGNSA. V lost 5 bases, J lost 4 bases, and 8 bases stayed unmatched. CDR3 loop: CASSPGTTVYNEQFF. The CDR3 region has the DNA TGTGCCAGCAGCCCCGGGACTACTGTTTACAATGAGCAGTTCTTC. Together with reference TRBV7-2 and TRBJ2-1, the CDR3 gives the full variable domain: GAGVSQSPSNKVTEKGKDVELRCDPISGHTALYWYRQSLGQGLEFLIYFQGNSAPDKSGLPSDRFSAERTGGSVSTLTIQRTQQEDSAVYLCASSPGTTVYNEQFFGPGTRLTVL.

The rearrangement joins TRBV2 to TRBJ2-7, with D possibly matching TRBD1 (9 bases). Deletions cut 5 bases from V and 6 bases from J, with 29 bases between. The CDR3 has 18 amino acids. Germline values: CDR1 SNHLY, CDR2 FYNNEI. The CDR3 region is CASSMGQGPGSGNTEQYF. CDR3 in DNA: TGTGCCAGCAGTATGGGACAGGGTCCGGGTAGCGGGAATACCGAGCAGTACTTC.

This chain's CDR3 is CASSQEMRARGTEAFF. DNA of the CDR3: TGTGCCAGCAGCCAAGAGATGAGGGCGCGAGGAACTGAAGCTTTCTTT. The rearrangement joins TRBV4-2 to TRBJ1-1; no clear D. CDR3 length: 16 residues. The V gene lost 0 bases and the J gene lost 5 bases, with 16 bases spanning the gap. Germline-derived CDR1 and CDR2 are LGHNA and YNFKEQ.

This clone has just one count. This sequence joins TRBV19 and TRBJ1-6, with 12 bases that match TRBD1. V lost 10 bases and J lost 6; bases outside the gene matches: 13. Germline CDR1 and CDR2: LNHDA and SQIVND (reference sequence). The CDR3 loop spans 17 amino acids. The CDR3 protein is CATEPGTGGLGNSPLHF. The CDR3 DNA follows: TGTGCCACCGAGCCCGGGACAGGGGGCCTGGGTAATTCACCCCTCCACTTT.

This rearrangement joins TRBV19 to TRBJ2-1; TRBD2 matches 11 bases. Germline V gene data show CDR1 as LNHDA and CDR2 as SQIVND (reference sequence). V was pared by 1 base and J by 5 bases, with 22 bases of the junction left unmatched. CDR3 size: 22 residues. The CDR3: CASSIGWRFGTSGTRGNNEQFF. The CDR3 DNA is TGTGCCAGTAGTATAGGATGGAGGTTTGGGACTAGCGGTACTCGGGGCAACAATGAGCAGTTCTTC. The full variable domain, with the rest looked up from reference TRBV19 and TRBJ2-1, is DGGITQSPKYLFRKEGQNVTLSCEQNLNHDAMYWYRQDPGQGLRLIYYSQIVNDFQKGDIAEGYSVSREKKESFPLTVTSAQKNPTAFYLCASSIGWRFGTSGTRGNNEQFFGPGTRLTVL.

In this sample, this clone turned up a few times. The CDR3 sequence is CAWRDRGPLAQYF. The CDR3 DNA reads as TGTGCCTGGAGAGATAGGGGGCCGCTAGCCCAGTACTTC. This chain connects TRBV30 to TRBJ2-5; 7 positions agree with TRBD1. The V and J ends lost 3 bases and 9 bases, in that order; junction bases with no gene match: 10. This CDR3 has 13 residues. Germline lookup yields CDR1 GTSNPN and CDR2 SVGIG (reference sequence). The complete variable domain, with remaining parts taken from reference TRBV30 and TRBJ2-5, reads SQTIHQWPATLVQPVGSPLSLECTVEGTSNPNLYWYRQAAGRGLQLLFYSVGIGQISSEVPQNLSASRPQDRQFILSSKKLLLSDSGFYLCAWRDRGPLAQYFGPGTRLLVL.

The V call is TRBV5-6, the J call TRBJ1-2; a possible D gene is TRBD1 (6 bases). Germline CDR1 and CDR2: SGHDT and YYEEEE. The CDR3 covers 13 residues. V was clipped by 1 base and J by 4 bases, with 8 bases between them. CDR3 sequence (DNA): TGTGCCAGCAGCTTGTTACAGGGCTATGGCTACACCTTC. Residues: CASSLLQGYGYTF.

The chain employs TRBV5-6 and TRBJ2-5; the D gene is possibly TRBD1 (5 bases). Germline V gene lookup returns CDR1 SGHDT and CDR2 YYEEEE. The CDR3 has 16 residues. Trimming cost V 1 base and J 7 bases, with 20 bases left between them. Here the CDR3 DNA reads TGTGCCAGCAGCTTGTCAAGGGGCGGCCCCGTCGGGACCCAGTACTTC. Translating gives CASSLSRGGPVGTQYF.

J is TRBJ2-7 and V is TRBV29-1, with a tentative D call TRBD1 (5 bases). Trimming removed 7 bases from V and 0 bases from J, with 10 bases in between. The CDR3 consists of 12 residues. Germline V CDR1 and CDR2: SQVTM, ANQGSEA. CDR3: CSAGHLSYEQYF. DNA for the CDR3: TGCAGCGCCGGACACCTCTCCTACGAGCAGTACTTC.

The chain has TRBV1 and TRBJ1-2; the table's TRBD1 call for D was not verified on the DNA. TRBV1 is marked as a pseudogene. This CDR3 spans 13 amino acids. CDR3 amino acids: CTSGHGQGYGYTF. CDR3 sequence (DNA): TGCACCAGCGGCCATGGACAGGGATATGGCTACACCTTC.

This sequence joins TRBV15 and TRBJ2-1, with TRBD2 matching 9 bases. This CDR3 is 13 amino acids long. Germline assignment: CDR1 LNHNV and CDR2 YYDKDF (reference sequence). V lost 0 bases, J lost 9 bases, and 0 bases stayed unmatched. CDR3 protein: CATSREAGGEQFF. As DNA, the CDR3 is TGTGCCACCAGCAGAGAAGCGGGAGGTGAGCAGTTCTTC.

The chain links TRBV5-4 to TRBJ1-2; 11 bases fit TRBD1. Looked up from germline, CDR1 is SGHNT and CDR2 is YYREEE (reference sequence). The CDR3 runs 13 residues. The J segment lost 6 bases and the V segment lost 3 bases, leaving 1 base of the junction unmatched. CDR3 amino acids: CASSWTGGNGYTF. CDR3 in DNA: TGTGCCAGCAGCTGGACAGGGGGCAATGGCTACACCTTC.

The V call is TRBV18, the J call TRBJ2-1, with 10 nucleotides matching TRBD2. Trimming removed 0 bases from V and 9 bases from J; junction bases left unmatched: 11. Germline CDR1 KGHSH, CDR2 LQKENI. The CDR3 loop spans 17 amino acids. The CDR3 nucleotides are TGTGCCAGCTCACCACCGGTTTCTAGCGGGAGTTTTGGTGAGCAGTTCTTC. It is translated as CASSPPVSSGSFGEQFF.

V and J are TRBV5-1 and TRBJ2-5, with 8 bases that match TRBD1. V dropped 3 bases and J dropped 4; count of bases not matched to a gene: 8. The CDR3 consists of 15 residues. Germline V gene sequence: CDR1 SGHRS, CDR2 YFSETQ. CDR3 loop: CASSSGQGGLETQYF. The CDR3 bases are TGCGCCAGCAGCTCCGGACAGGGAGGATTAGAGACCCAGTACTTC.

This chain uses TRBV11-3 with TRBJ2-1; D unresolved. This CDR3 has 14 residues. The V end was cut by 1 base, the J end by 7 bases, with 11 bases between. Germline V lookup: CDR1 SGHNT, CDR2 YENEEA. The CDR3 bases are TGTGCCAGCAGCTTAGTTGCAGCGAGGAATGAGCAGTTCTTC. It encodes CASSLVAARNEQFF.

The chain couples TRBV30 to TRBJ1-2; 8 nucleotides match TRBD1. Germline-derived CDR1 and CDR2 are GTSNPN and SVGIG (reference sequence). This CDR3 is built from 12 residues. Unmatched junction bases numbered 6, after V lost 4 bases and J lost 8 bases. The CDR3 nucleotides are TGTGCCTGGAATCCAGGGGGCGGGGGCTACACCTTC. This encodes CAWNPGGGGYTF.

This clone showed up just once. The CDR3 spells CASRKDRVISGYTF. The CDR3 nucleotides are TGTGCCAGCAGGAAGGACAGGGTCATCTCTGGCTACACCTTC. The chain combines TRBV2 with TRBJ1-2; 8 bases line up with TRBD1. CDR1 is SNHLY, CDR2 FYNNEI, per germline. The CDR3 extends over 14 amino acids. With V trimmed by 6 bases and J by 7 bases, 10 bases remained unmatched. Drawing the rest from reference TRBV2 and TRBJ1-2, the complete variable domain is EPEVTQTPSHQVTQMGQEVILRCVPISNHLYFYWYRQILGQKVEFLVSFYNNEISEKSEIFDDQFSVERPDGSNFTLKIRSTKLEDSAMYFCASRKDRVISGYTFGSGTRLTVV.